This T cell receptor (beta chain) comes out of a study of cytomegalovirus exposure and HLA in healthy donors. The overall study: Roughly 180 million T cells yielded more than 95 million unique TCR beta sequences, as an earlier analysis found. Broader study findings: TCR beta chains numbering some 150 were designated cytomegalovirus-associated. It was likely that a cluster of highly shared sequence variants was a sequencing artifact.

Use of 60 Vbeta and 13 Jbeta primers characterized the PCR. Some clones are missing from TCRdb's copy, which holds only in-frame ones; the method was immunoSEQ multiplex PCR. The sample shows 150,000 or so clones, under 85% of them seen only once. Details on this clone: The antigen is undetermined.

Samples came from healthy bone marrow donors. The material sequenced was PBMCs. This clonotype was sampled from a man aged 18 to 29 in good health and CMV-seronegative.

CDR3 sequence (DNA): TGTGCCAGCAGCTTAGTGGGGGCAGGTAATTCACCCCTCCACTTT. Protein sequence: CASSLVGAGNSPLHF. This sequence joins TRBV7-2 and TRBJ1-6, with D perhaps TRBD1 (6 bases). Trimming removed 1 base from V and 6 bases from J, with 10 bases in between. Germline CDR1 is SGHTA and CDR2 is FQGNSA. There are 15 residues in the CDR3.